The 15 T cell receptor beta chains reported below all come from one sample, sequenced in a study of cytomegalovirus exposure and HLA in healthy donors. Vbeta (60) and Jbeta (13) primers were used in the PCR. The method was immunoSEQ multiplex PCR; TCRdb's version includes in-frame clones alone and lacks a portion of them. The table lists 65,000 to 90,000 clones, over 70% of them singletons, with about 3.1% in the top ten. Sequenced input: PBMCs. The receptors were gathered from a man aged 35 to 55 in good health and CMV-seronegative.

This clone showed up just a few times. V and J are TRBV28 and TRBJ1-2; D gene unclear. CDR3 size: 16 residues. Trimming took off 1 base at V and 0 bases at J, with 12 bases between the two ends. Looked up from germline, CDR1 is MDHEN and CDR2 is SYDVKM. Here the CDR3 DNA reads TGTGCCAGCAGTTTATTTATACAGACCACTAACTATGGCTACACCTTC. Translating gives CASSLFIQTTNYGYTF.

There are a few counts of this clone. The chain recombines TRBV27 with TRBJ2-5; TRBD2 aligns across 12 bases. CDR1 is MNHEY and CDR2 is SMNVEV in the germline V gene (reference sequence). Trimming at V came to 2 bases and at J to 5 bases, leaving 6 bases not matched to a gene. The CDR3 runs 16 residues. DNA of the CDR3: TGTGCCAGCAGTTTACTAGCGGGGGGGCCGAGTGAGACCCAGTACTTC. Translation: CASSLLAGGPSETQYF.

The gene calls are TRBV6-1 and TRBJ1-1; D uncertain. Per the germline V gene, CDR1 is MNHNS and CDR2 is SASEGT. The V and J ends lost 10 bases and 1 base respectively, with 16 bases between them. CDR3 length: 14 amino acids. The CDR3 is CAITPNVANTEAFF. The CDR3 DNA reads TGTGCCATCACCCCCAACGTAGCGAACACTGAAGCTTTCTTT.

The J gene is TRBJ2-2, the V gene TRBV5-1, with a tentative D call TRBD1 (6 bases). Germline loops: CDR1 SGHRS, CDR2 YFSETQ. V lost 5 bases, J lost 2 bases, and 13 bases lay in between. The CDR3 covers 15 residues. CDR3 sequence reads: CASRPGQPNTGELFF. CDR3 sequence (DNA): TGCGCCAGCAGACCCGGACAGCCTAACACCGGGGAGCTGTTTTTT.

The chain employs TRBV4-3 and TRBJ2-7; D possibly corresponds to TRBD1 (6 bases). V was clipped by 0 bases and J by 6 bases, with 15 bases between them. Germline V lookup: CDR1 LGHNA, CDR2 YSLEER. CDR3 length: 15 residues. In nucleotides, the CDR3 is TGCGCCAGCAGCCAAGAGCCAGGGGCTATGGGCGAGCAGTACTTC. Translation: CASSQEPGAMGEQYF.

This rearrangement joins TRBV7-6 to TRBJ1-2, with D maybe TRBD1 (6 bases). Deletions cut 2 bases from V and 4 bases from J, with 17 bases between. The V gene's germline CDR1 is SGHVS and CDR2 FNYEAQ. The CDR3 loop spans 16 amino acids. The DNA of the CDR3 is TGTGCCAGCAGCTTAATGACAGGTCGACGTTCCTATGGCTACACCTTC. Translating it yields CASSLMTGRRSYGYTF.

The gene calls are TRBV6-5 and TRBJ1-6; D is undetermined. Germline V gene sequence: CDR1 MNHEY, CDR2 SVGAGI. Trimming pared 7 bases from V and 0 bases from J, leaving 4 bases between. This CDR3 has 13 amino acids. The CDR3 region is CASTVSYNSPLHF. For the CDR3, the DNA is TGTGCCAGCACAGTCTCCTATAATTCACCCCTCCACTTT.

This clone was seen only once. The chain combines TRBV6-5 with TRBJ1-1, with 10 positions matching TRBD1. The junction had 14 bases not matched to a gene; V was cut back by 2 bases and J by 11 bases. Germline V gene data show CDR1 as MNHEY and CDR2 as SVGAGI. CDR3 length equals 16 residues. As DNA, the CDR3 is TGTGCCAGCAGTTACGCGACCGGGACAGGGGTGGTGGGGGCTTTCTTT. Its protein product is CASSYATGTGVVGAFF.

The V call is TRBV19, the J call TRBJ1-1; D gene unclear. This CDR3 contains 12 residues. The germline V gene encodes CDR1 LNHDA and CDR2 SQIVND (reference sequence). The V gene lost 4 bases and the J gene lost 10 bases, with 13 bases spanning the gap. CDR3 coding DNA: TGTGCCAGTAGTAGAGGCCCCCTTGGAGCTTTCTTT. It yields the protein CASSRGPLGAFF.

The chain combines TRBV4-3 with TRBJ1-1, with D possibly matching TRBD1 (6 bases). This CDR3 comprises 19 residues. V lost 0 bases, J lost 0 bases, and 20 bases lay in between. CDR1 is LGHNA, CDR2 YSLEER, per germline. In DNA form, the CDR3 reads TGCGCCAGCAGCCAAGATGGTGGGGGCAGGGACTATCTGAACACTGAAGCTTTCTTT. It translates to CASSQDGGGRDYLNTEAFF.

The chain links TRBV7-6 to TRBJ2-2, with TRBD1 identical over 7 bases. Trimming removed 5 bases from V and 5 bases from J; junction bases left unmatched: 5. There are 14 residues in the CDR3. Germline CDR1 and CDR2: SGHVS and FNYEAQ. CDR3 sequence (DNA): TGTGCCAGCAGCCCCACGACAGGGACCGGGGAGCTGTTTTTT. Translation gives CASSPTTGTGELFF. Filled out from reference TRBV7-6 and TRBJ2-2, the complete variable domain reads GAGVSQSPRYKVTKRGQDVALRCDPISGHVSLYWYRQALGQGPEFLTYFNYEAQQDKSGLPNDRFSAERPEGSISTLTIQRTEQRDSAMYRCASSPTTGTGELFFGEGSRLTVL.

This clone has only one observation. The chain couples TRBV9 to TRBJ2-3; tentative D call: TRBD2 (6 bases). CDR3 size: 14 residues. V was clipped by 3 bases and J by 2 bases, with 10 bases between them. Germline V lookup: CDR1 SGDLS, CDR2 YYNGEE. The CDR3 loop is CASSARLDTDTQYF. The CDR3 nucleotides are TGTGCCAGCAGCGCACGACTAGACACAGATACGCAGTATTTT.

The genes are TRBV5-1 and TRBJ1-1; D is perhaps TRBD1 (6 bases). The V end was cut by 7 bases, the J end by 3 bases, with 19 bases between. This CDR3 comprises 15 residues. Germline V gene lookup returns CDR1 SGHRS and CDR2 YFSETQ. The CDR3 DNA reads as TGCGCCAGCGGTCCGCAGGGGTTGGGTTACACTGAAGCTTTCTTT. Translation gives CASGPQGLGYTEAFF.

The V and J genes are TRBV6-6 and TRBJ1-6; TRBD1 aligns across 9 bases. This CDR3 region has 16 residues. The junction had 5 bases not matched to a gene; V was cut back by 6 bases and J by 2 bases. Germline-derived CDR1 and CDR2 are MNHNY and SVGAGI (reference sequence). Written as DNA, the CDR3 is TGTGCCAGCAGCCAAGACAGGGGGGCCTATAATTCACCCCTCCACTTT. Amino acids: CASSQDRGAYNSPLHF.

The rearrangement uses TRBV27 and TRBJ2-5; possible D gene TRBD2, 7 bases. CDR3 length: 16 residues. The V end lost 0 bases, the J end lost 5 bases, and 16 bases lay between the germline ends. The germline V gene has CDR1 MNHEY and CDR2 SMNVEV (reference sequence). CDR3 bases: TGTGCCAGCAGTTTATCTCCGGGGGGCGCGGGGGAGACCCAGTACTTC. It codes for CASSLSPGGAGETQYF.